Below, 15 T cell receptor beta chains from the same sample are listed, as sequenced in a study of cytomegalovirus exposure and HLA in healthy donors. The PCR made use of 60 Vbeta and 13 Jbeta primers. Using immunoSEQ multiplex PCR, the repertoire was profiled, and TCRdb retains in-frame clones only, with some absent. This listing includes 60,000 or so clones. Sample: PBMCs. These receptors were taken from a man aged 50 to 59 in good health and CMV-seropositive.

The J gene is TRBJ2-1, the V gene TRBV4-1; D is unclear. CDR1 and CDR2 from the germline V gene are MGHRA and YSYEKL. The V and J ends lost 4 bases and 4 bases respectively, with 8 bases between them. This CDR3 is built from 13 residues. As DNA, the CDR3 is TGCGCCAGCAGCCCTACCCTTTACAATGAGCAGTTCTTC. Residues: CASSPTLYNEQFF.

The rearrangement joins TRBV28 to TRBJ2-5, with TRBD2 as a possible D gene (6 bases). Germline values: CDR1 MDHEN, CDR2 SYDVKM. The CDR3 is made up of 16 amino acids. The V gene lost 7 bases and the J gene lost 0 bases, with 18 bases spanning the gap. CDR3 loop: CASTSGGGTNQETQYF. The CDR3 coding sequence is TGTGCCAGCACCTCTGGTGGGGGGACCAACCAAGAGACCCAGTACTTC.

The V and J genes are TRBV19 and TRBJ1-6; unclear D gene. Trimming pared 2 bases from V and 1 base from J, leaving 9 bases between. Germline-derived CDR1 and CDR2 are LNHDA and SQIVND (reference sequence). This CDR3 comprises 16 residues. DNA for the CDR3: TGTGCCAGTAGTATATCGGGAGGTTCCTATAATTCACCCCTCCACTTT. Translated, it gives CASSISGGSYNSPLHF.

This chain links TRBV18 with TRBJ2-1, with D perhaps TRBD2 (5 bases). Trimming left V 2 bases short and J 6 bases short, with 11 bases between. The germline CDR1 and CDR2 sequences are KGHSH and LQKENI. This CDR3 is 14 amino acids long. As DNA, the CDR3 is TGTGCCAGCTCACCATTGGAGGCTAGCAATGAGCAGTTCTTC. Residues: CASSPLEASNEQFF.

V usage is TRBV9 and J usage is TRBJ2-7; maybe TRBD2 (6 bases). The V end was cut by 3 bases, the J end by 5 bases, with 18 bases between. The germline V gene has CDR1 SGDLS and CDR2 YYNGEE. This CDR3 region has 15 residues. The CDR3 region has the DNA TGTGCCAGCAGCGCCGGGGGAATCGGGGGTAACGAGCAGTACTTC. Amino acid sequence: CASSAGGIGGNEQYF.

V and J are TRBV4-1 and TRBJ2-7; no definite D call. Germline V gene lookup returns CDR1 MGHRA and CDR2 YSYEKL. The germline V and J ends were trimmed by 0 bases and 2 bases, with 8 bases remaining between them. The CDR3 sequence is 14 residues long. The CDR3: CASSQDLLAYEQYF. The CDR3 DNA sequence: TGCGCCAGCAGCCAAGATCTTCTAGCCTACGAGCAGTACTTC.

This chain's CDR3 is CASSVRQGITQKPYGYTF. The CDR3 DNA is TGTGCCAGTAGTGTACGACAGGGAATCACCCAAAAACCCTATGGCTACACCTTC. V is TRBV19 and J is TRBJ1-2; TRBD1 matches 7 bases. The CDR3 is 18 amino acids. CDR1 and CDR2 from the germline V gene are LNHDA and SQIVND (reference sequence). V dropped 5 bases and J dropped 4; count of bases not matched to a gene: 19.

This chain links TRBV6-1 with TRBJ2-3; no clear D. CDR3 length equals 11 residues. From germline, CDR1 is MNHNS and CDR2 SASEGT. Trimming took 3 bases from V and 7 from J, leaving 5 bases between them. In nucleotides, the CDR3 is TGTGCCAGCAGTGAGGGCTATACGCAGTATTTT. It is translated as CASSEGYTQYF.

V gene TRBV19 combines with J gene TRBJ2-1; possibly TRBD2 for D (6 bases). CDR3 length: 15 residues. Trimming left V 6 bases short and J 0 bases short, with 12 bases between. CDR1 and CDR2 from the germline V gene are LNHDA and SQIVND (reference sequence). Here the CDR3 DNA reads TGTGCCAGTAGCCGCCGGGAGAGCTCCTACAATGAGCAGTTCTTC. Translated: CASSRRESSYNEQFF.

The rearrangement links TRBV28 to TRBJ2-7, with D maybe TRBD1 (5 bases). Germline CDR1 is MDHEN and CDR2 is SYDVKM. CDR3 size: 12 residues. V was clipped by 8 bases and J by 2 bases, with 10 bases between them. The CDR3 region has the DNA TGTGCCAGCTCAGGACACACCTACGAGCAGTACTTC. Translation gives CASSGHTYEQYF.

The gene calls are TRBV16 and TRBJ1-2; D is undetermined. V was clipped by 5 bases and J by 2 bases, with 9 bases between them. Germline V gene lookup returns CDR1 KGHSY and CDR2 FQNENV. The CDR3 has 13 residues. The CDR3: CASSATSNYGYTF. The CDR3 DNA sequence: TGTGCCAGCAGCGCGACATCGAACTATGGCTACACCTTC.

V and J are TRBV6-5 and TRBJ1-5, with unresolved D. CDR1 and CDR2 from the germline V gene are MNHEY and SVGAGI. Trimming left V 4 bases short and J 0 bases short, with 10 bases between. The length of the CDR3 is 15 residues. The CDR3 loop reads CASSLGGYSNQPQHF. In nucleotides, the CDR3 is TGTGCCAGCAGTTTAGGAGGGTATAGCAATCAGCCCCAGCATTTT.

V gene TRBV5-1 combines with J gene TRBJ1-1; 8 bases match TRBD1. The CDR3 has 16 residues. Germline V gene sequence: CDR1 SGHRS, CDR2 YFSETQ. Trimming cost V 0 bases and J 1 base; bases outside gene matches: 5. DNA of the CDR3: TGCGCCAGCAGCTTGGCTATCGACAGGGGGAACACTGAAGCTTTCTTT. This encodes CASSLAIDRGNTEAFF.

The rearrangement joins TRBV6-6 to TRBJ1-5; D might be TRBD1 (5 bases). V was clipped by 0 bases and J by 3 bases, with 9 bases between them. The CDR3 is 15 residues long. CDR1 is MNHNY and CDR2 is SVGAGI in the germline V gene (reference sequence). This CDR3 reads CASSYSAGTNQPQHF. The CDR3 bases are TGTGCCAGCAGTTACTCAGCGGGGACCAATCAGCCCCAGCATTTT.

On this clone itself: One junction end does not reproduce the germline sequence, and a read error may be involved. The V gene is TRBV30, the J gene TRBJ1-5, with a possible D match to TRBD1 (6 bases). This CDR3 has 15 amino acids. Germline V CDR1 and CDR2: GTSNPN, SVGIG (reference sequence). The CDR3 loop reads CAGSEGGAARQPQHF. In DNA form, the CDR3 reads TGTGCCGGGAGTGAGGGGGGGGCCGCGCGGCAGCCCCAGCATTTT.